This T cell receptor beta chain stems from a study of T-cell memory formation after mild COVID-19 (TCRdb year 2021). Broadly, across the study: TCR sequence clusters from the two donors were largely donor specific. Longitudinal TCRalpha and TCRbeta repertoire sequencing tracked T-cell clones expanding and contracting after mild COVID-19 in a couple of donors. The cohort was made up of two young adult volunteers, one female and one male, who were previously healthy. What the study reported, not specific to this receptor: The second-wave clones that peaked on day 37 were not confirmed to be SARS-CoV-2 specific. Balanced CD4/CD8 phenotypes were observed for clones contracting from day 15 to 85, whereas a bias towards CD4+ was observed for a second wave of clones expanding from day 15 to 37. The detection of some responding clones in pre-infection memory suggests that pre-existing cross-reactive memory T cells joined the SARS-CoV-2 response. Only a couple of mild cases were covered by the study, and larger cohorts that include severe cases with pre-infection samples were considered necessary. Contracting CD4+ clones were located mainly in the CM and EM memory subsets, whereas CD8+ clones were found to be enriched in EMRA.

Ficoll-Paque density gradient centrifugation was used to isolate PBMCs. V lost 5 bases and J lost 5 bases; the stretch between them is 13 bases long. CDR1 and CDR2 (SEHNR, FQNEAQ) derive from the germline V gene (reference sequence). The CDR3 measures 14 amino acids from cysteine to phenylalanine. The CDR3 DNA has 42 bases and is translated from base 1. About this clonotype: It lacks a known antigen. Per-base qualities were not stored, and no clone one base away is much larger.

The instrument given in TCRdb is Illumina NovaSeq 6000. Using 5'RACE with constant-segment primers, TCRalpha and TCRbeta cDNA libraries were constructed, with sample barcodes and unique molecular identifiers added in the process. Trizol reagent was used to extract RNA from every sample. Libraries were amplified in two PCR steps, with a second sample barcode and Illumina TruSeq adapters added in the second step. Sequencing of the libraries was done on an Illumina NovaSeq, producing 2 x 150 bp paired-end reads. In the original analysis: Reads were demultiplexed and collapsed into UMI-guided consensus sequences with migec v1.2.7. Using mixcr v2.1.11, the UMI consensuses were aligned to TRA and TRB V and J templates and assembled into clonotypes. A clonotype was counted as expanded or contracted only if both edgeR and NoisET called the change significant, with noise models trained on biological replicates. For edgeR calls, the cutoffs were a false discovery rate-adjusted p below 0.01 and a log2 fold-change threshold of 1. As an exploratory analysis of dynamics, max-normalized trajectories of the 1000 most abundant clonotypes were examined by PCA with hierarchical clustering. Separately sequenced CD4+ and CD8+ repertoires were used to assign the CD4 or CD8 phenotype of responding clones. TCRdb trimmed the raw reads at Q25, called clones with MiXCR and kept productive beta chains. CDR3 protein duplicates are merged, each entry listing the most common genes and DNA. These V and J calls are TCRdb output, not the study's own analysis. The sample includes more than 100,000 distinct CDR3 sequences, with around 15% observed a single time. The ten largest clones add up to approximately 4.7% of the sample.

Sequenced sample: PBMCs or a T cell subset sorted from them (not recorded which). This sequence originates from a man between 18 and 29 years old who had mild COVID-19 (a few samples of this study predate the infection). The sample titles of this study are shuffled in the database, so cell type and time point are left out; the donor was told from shared clones. The chain links TRBV7-9 with TRBJ1-5; the D gene is perhaps TRBD1, from 6 matching bases. The CDR3 reads CASSPRGIDQPQHF. The DNA reads TGTGCCAGCAGCCCGAGGGGGATCGATCAGCCCCAGCATTTT. With the rest looked up from the reference TRBV7-9 and TRBJ1-5 genes rather than sequenced, the full variable domain is DTGVSQNPRHKITKRGQNVTFRCDPISEHNRLYWYRQTLGQGPEFLTYFQNEAQLEKSRLLSDRFSAERPKGSFSTLEIQRTEQGDSAMYLCASSPRGIDQPQHFGDGTRLSIL.